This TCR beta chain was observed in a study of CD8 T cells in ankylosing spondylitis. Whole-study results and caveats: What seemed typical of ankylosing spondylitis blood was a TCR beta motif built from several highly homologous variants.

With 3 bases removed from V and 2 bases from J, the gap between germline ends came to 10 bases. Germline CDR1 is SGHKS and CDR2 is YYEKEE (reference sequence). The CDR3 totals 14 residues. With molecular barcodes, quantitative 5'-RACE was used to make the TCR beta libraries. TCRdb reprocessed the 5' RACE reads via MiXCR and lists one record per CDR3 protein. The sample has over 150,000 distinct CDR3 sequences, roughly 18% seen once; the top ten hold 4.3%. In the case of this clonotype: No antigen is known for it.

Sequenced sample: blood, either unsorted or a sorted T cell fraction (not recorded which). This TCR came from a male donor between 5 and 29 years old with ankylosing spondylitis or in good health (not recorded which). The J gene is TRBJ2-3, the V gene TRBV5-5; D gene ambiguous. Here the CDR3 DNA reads TGTGCCAGCAGCTCGAGACGGCTCACAGATACGCAGTATTTT. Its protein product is CASSSRRLTDTQYF.